This T cell receptor beta chain was recorded in a study of cytomegalovirus exposure and HLA in healthy donors. PCR amplification relied on 60 Vbeta primers (plus 13 Jbeta primers). Clones were sequenced by immunoSEQ multiplex PCR, and TCRdb holds only the in-frame ones, with some missing. This sample has approximately 82,000 clones, with less than 65% found just once. This clone was recorded once. The antigen is undetermined. The germline V gene encodes CDR1 KGHSH and CDR2 LQKENI. This CDR3 is built from 15 residues. V dropped 3 bases and J dropped 2 bases, with 10 bases sitting between them. General observations from the study: Previous analysis showed most TCR beta V segments were productive about 87% or about 30% of the time. Further analysis was carried out later, and it showed several of the most significant clusters appearing linked to common viral pathogens.

This sequence joins TRBV18 and TRBJ1-4; tentatively, D is TRBD1 (5 bases). Input material: PBMCs. The TCR was taken from a woman in her twenties or thirties in good health and CMV-seropositive. This CDR3 is CASSPPGGTNEKLFF. CDR3 coding DNA: TGTGCCAGCTCACCCCCCGGGGGTACTAATGAAAAACTGTTTTTT.